The TCR beta chain described here comes from a study of monozygotic twins with inflammatory bowel disease. TCRalpha and TCRbeta cDNA went through two nested PCRs of approximately 16 and 10 cycles. TCRdb re-called the 5' RACE reads and gives one entry per CDR3 protein, without DNA. Across just over 300,000 distinct CDR3 sequences, the top ten clones capture roughly 5.8% of the sample. In germline, CDR1 is KGHSH, CDR2 LQKENI. The CDR3 runs to 13 residues. Material: blood. The clonotype originates from a human donor with ulcerative colitis or Crohn's disease, or a healthy co-twin of an affected twin (not recorded which). The chain combines TRBV18 with TRBJ1-1. CDR3 sequence: CASSATLNTEAFF.